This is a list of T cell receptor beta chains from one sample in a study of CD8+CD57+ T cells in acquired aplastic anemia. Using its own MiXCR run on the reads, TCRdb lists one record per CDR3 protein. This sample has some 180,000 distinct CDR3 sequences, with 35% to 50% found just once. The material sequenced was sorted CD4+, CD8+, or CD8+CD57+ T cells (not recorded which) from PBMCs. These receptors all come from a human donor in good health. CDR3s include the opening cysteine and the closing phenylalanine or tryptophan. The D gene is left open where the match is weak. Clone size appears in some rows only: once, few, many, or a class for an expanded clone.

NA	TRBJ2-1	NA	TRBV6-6	TGTGCCAGCAGTTACGGAGCGACAGGCCCCCTCCAGTTCTTC	CASSYGATGPLQFF
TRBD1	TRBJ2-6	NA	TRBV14	TGTGCCAGCAGCCGTCGGACAGGGGAGTTTGCTGGGGCCAACGTCCTGACTTTC	CASSRRTGEFAGANVLTF
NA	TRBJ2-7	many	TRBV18	TGTGCCAGCTCGGATGCTTCCTACGAGCAGTACTTC	CASSDASYEQYF
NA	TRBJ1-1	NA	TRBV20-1	TGCAGTGCTAGGGCTTATGAAGCTTTCTTT	CSARAYEAFF
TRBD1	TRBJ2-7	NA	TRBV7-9	TGTGCCAGCAGTTCCTCCGGGGCAGGGGGCTCCGAGCAGTACTTC	CASSSSGAGGSEQYF
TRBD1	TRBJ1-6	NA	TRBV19	TGTGCCAGTACCATGACCGGACAGGGGCTGCGTTCACCCCTCCACTTT	CASTMTGQGLRSPLHF
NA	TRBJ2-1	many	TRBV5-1	TGCGCCAGCAGCTTACTAGCCGCCAATGAGCAGTTCTTC	CASSLLAANEQFF
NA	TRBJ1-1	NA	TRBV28	TGTGCCAGCAGTTCGATGAACACTGAAGCTTTCTTT	CASSSMNTEAFF
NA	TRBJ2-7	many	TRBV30	TGTGCCTGGACGGTAAGCTCCTACGAGCAGTACTTC	CAWTVSSYEQYF
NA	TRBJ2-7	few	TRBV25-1	TGTGCCAGCAGTGAATCTGAGGGCCGTGAGCAGTACTTC	CASSESEGREQYF
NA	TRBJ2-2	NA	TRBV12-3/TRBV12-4	TGTGCCAGCAGTTTAAAAACTAGGAACGTTATCACCGGGGAGCTGTTTTTT	CASSLKTRNVITGELFF
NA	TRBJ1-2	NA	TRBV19	TGTGCCAGTAGTATATTCGACAGCACCTATGGCTACACCTTC	CASSIFDSTYGYTF
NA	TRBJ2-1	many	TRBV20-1	TGCAGTGCTAGAGATTTTCTCGGCTTAGCCAGAGATGAGCAGTTCTTC	CSARDFLGLARDEQFF
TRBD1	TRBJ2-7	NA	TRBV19	TGTGCCAGTAGTAAATCCGGGACAGGGATCTACGAGCAGTACTTC	CASSKSGTGIYEQYF
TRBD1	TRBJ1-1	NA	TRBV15	TGTGCCACCAGCAGTCCCCGGACAGGGAGGAACACTGAAGCTTTCTTT	CATSSPRTGRNTEAFF
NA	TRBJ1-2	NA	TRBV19	TGTGCCACGGAAGCAGGGGTTGGCTACACCTTC	CATEAGVGYTF
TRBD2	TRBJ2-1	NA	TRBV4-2	TGTGCCAGCAGCCAAAGGGGGACTAGCGGTGGCAATGAGCAGTTCTTC	CASSQRGTSGGNEQFF
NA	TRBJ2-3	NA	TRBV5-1	TGCGCCAGCAGTTATCAGGGGAGTGGCACAGATACGCAGTATTTT	CASSYQGSGTDTQYF
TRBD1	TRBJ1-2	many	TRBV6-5	TGTGCCAGCAGTTATCAGGGGGCGGTCGGCTACACCTTC	CASSYQGAVGYTF
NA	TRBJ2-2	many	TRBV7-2	TGTGCCAGCAGTGCCACAGGGGGAGGGTCCGGGGAGCTGTTTTTT	CASSATGGGSGELFF
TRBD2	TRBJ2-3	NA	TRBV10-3	TGTGCCATCAGTGTAGCGGGGGGCGTAACAGATACGCAGTATTTT	CAISVAGGVTDTQYF
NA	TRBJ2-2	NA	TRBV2	TGTGCCAGCAGTGTGACTACGGGGGAGCTGTTTTTT	CASSVTTGELFF
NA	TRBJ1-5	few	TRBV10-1	TGCGCCAGCAGTGCCCCGGGTCAGCCCCAGCATTTT	CASSAPGQPQHF
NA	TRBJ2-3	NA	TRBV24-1	TGTGCCACCAGTGACTACGCGCCGGCAGATACGCAGTATTTT	CATSDYAPADTQYF
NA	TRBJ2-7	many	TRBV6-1	TGTGCCAGCCGTCGGGGGTCGGGGAGCGAGCAGTACTTC	CASRRGSGSEQYF
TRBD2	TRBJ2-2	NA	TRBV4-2	TGTGCCAGCAGCCAAGGGCTAGCGGGGGTCGGGGAGCTGTTTTTT	CASSQGLAGVGELFF
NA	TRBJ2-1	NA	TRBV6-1	TGTGCCAGCAGTGGGACTTTCTACAATGAGCAGTTCTTC	CASSGTFYNEQFF
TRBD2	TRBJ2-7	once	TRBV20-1	TGCAGTGCTAGAGATTATCGGGGGGAGGACTACGAGCAGTACTTC	CSARDYRGEDYEQYF
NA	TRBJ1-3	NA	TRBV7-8	TGCGCCAGCAGCCCCCGGGATAACTCTGGAGACACCATATACTTT	CASSPRDNSGDTIYF
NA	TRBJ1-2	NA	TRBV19	TGTGCCAGTAGTGATGTGACTAACTATGGCTACACCTTC	CASSDVTNYGYTF
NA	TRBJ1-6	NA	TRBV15	TGTGCCACCAGCAGAGGATGGGGGACACCCCTCCACTTT	CATSRGWGTPLHF
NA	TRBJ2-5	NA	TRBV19	TGTGCCAGTAGCAATATCGAAGGGGGTCGGGAGACCCAGTACTTC	CASSNIEGGRETQYF
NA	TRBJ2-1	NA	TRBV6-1	TGTGCCAGCAGTCGGACCGTAAACGATTGCAATGAGCAGTTCTTC	CASSRTVNDCNEQFF
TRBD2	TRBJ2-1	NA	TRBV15	TGTGCCACCAGCGGCCAGTCTAGCGGGAGGACCATCCTGTACAATGAGCAGTTCTTC	CATSGQSSGRTILYNEQFF
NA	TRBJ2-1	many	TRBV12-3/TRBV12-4	TGTGCCAGCAGTTTAACCCCAGGGAGGTATGAGCAGTTCTTC	CASSLTPGRYEQFF
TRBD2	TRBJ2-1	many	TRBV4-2	TGTGCCAGCAGCCAAGGACTAGCGTTGCCCAATGAGCAGTTCTTC	CASSQGLALPNEQFF
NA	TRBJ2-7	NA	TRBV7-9	TGTGCCAGCAGCACCTTCGAGAGAGGCGACGAGCAGTACTTC	CASSTFERGDEQYF
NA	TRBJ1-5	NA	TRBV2	TGTGCCAGCAGTGCGGGGAGATACAATCAGCCCCAGCATTTT	CASSAGRYNQPQHF
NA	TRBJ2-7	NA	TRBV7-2	TGTGCCAGCAGCTTAAAAGACAGTTTCCAGCAGTACTTC	CASSLKDSFQQYF
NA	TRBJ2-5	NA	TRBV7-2	TGTGCCAGCAGCTTAGAAGGGTCACAAGAGACCCAGTACTTC	CASSLEGSQETQYF
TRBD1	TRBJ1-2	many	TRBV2	TGTGCCAGCAGTGAGCACAGGGGTGGCTATGGCTACACCTTC	CASSEHRGGYGYTF
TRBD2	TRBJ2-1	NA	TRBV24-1	TGTGCCACCACTGGACTAGGGAATGAGCAGTTCTTC	CATTGLGNEQFF
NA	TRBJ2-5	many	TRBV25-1	TGTGCCAGCAGTGAAGGCGGGAAGACCCAGTACTTC	CASSEGGKTQYF
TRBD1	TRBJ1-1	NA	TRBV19	TGTGCCAGTAGTCCCCGGACAGGCATGAACACTGAAGCTTTCTTT	CASSPRTGMNTEAFF
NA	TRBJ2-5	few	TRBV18	TGTGCCAGCTCGCCGAACCAGGTCGAGACCCAGTACTTC	CASSPNQVETQYF
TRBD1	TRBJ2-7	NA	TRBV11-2	TGTGCCAGCAGCACCGGGACAGGGGCCTACGAGCAGTACTTC	CASSTGTGAYEQYF